Presented here are 10 T cell receptor beta chains from one specimen sequenced in a study of T cell responses to AZD1222 COVID-19 vaccine. TCRdb keeps only in-frame clones here, not all; method: immunoSEQ multiplex PCR. The sample records around 140,000 clones, almost 90% being singletons. The sequences come from peripheral blood, collected 28 days after the second AZD1222 dose. All receptors derive from an adult who received the AZD1222 COVID-19 vaccine.

Written as DNA, the CDR3 is TGTGCCGCAACCGGGACCGTGACCGGGGAGCTGTTTTTT. This codes for CAATGTVTGELFF. This chain connects TRBV10-3 to TRBJ2-2; either TRBD1 or TRBD2 may fit D (5 bases each). The CDR3 spans 13 residues. V dropped 11 bases and J dropped 5 bases, with 15 bases sitting between them. Germline V gene sequence: CDR1 ENHRY, CDR2 SYGVKD.

The gene calls are TRBV11-2 and TRBJ1-1; 8 bases align to TRBD1. Germline V lookup: CDR1 SGHAT, CDR2 FQNNGV. With 5 bases clipped from V and 5 bases from J, the junction kept 13 bases outside the gene matches. The CDR3 is made up of 16 amino acids. The DNA for the CDR3 is TGTGCCAGCAGCACAAACAGGGGGATAAGGAGTACTGAAGCTTTCTTT. It yields the protein CASSTNRGIRSTEAFF.

The chain links TRBV7-8 to TRBJ1-3; D remains unclear. This CDR3 contains 13 residues. The V gene's germline CDR1 is SGHVS and CDR2 FQNEAQ. Trimming removed 6 bases from V and 4 bases from J, with 10 bases in between. CDR3 residues: CASRKESGNTIYF. The CDR3 bases are TGTGCCAGCAGGAAGGAATCCGGAAACACCATATATTTT.

This clone has just a few counts. This chain connects TRBV7-2 to TRBJ2-7; D is unclear. V was clipped by 2 bases and J by 0 bases, with 11 bases between them. CDR1 and CDR2 (germline): SGHTA, FQGNSA. The CDR3 extends over 15 amino acids. CDR3 nucleotides: TGTGCCAGCAGCTTATCAGTCGGCAGCTCCTACGAGCAGTACTTC. This sequence encodes CASSLSVGSSYEQYF.

The chain combines TRBV6-5 with TRBJ1-6, with a weak D call TRBD1 (5 bases). The CDR3 runs 13 residues. Trimming left V 6 bases short and J 8 bases short, with 11 bases between. Germline CDR1 reads MNHEY; CDR2 reads SVGAGI. The CDR3 region has the DNA TGTGCCAGCAGCTCCCAGGGTCATTCACCCCTCCACTTT. Translated, it gives CASSSQGHSPLHF.

J is TRBJ2-5 and V is TRBV3-1 (or the pseudogene TRBV3-2); D could derive from TRBD1 or TRBD2 (5 bases each). CDR1 and CDR2 from the germline V gene are LGHDT and YNNKEL (reference sequence). V was cut by 1 base and J by 5 bases, with 20 bases left in between. This CDR3 is built from 17 residues. The CDR3 region is CASSQALTGVGAETQYF. The CDR3 DNA is TGTGCCAGCAGCCAAGCCCTAACCGGGGTCGGGGCGGAGACCCAGTACTTC.

The chain uses TRBV7-2 and TRBJ1-3; 7 bases are shared with TRBD1. This CDR3 has 16 residues. J was trimmed by 0 bases and V by 5 bases; bases with no gene match: 7. Germline lookup yields CDR1 SGHTA and CDR2 FQGNSA. The CDR3 nucleotides are TGTGCCAGCAGCCCCAGACAGGGCTTCTCTGGAAACACCATATATTTT. It codes for CASSPRQGFSGNTIYF.

The chain employs TRBV2 and TRBJ2-5; D may be TRBD1 (6 bases). The CDR3 sequence is 14 residues long. V dropped 6 bases and J dropped 4 bases, with 15 bases sitting between them. Germline CDR1 reads SNHLY; CDR2 reads FYNNEI. The CDR3 loop is CASSLTGIGETQYF. CDR3 nucleotide sequence: TGTGCCAGCAGCTTAACAGGGATAGGAGAGACCCAGTACTTC.

This clone appeared a few times. This sequence joins TRBV19 and TRBJ2-2; 8 positions match TRBD1. CDR3 length: 15 residues. Trimming at V came to 5 bases and at J to 7 bases, leaving 9 bases not matched to a gene. CDR1 LNHDA and CDR2 SQIVND come from the germline V gene (reference sequence). CDR3 sequence reads: CASSPSGGVGGELFF. The CDR3 DNA follows: TGTGCCAGTAGTCCGTCAGGGGGCGTCGGCGGGGAGCTGTTTTTT.

V usage is TRBV7-9 and J usage is TRBJ2-6; perhaps TRBD1 as D (5 bases). The CDR3 spans 15 residues. The V gene lost 2 bases and the J gene lost 2 bases, with 7 bases spanning the gap. From germline, CDR1 is SEHNR and CDR2 FQNEAQ (reference sequence). This CDR3 is CASSLNRPGANVLTF. In nucleotides, the CDR3 is TGTGCCAGCAGCTTAAACAGGCCTGGGGCCAACGTCCTGACTTTC.